The entry that follows covers one TCR beta chain sequence. Germline loops: CDR1 SGHRS, CDR2 YFSETQ. The CDR3 runs 17 residues. The germline V and J ends were trimmed by 6 bases and 2 bases, with 20 bases remaining between them. The data derive from a study of T cell changes during pregnancy in multiple sclerosis. Assay: immunoSEQ multiplex PCR; the TCRdb copy retains only in-frame clones and omits some. The sample lists roughly 56,000 clones, 88% occurring once. The sequencing used peripheral blood, collected in the first trimester of pregnancy. The clonotype was recovered from a female donor with multiple sclerosis, enrolled in a pregnancy study. This rearrangement joins TRBV5-1 to TRBJ2-2, with a tentative D call TRBD1 (6 bases). CDR3 amino acids: CASNTKTGSLNTGELFF. The CDR3, as DNA: TGCGCCAGCAACACAAAGACAGGCTCCTTAAACACCGGGGAGCTGTTTTTT.